This passage covers 7 T cell receptor beta chains from one sample sequenced in a study of blood T cell repertoires in COVID-19. Sequencing used immunoSEQ multiplex PCR; TCRdb keeps in-frame clones, though not all of them. The sample carries 180,000 or so clones, around 89% recorded once. Sequencing used peripheral blood. All receptors derive from a man in his fifties with acute or convalescent COVID-19.

J is TRBJ2-3 and V is TRBV5-1; perhaps TRBD1 as D (6 bases). Germline loops: CDR1 SGHRS, CDR2 YFSETQ. The CDR3 length is 14 residues. The V end lost 3 bases, the J end lost 0 bases, and 8 bases lay between the germline ends. CDR3 in DNA: TGCGCCAGCAGCTACGGACAGAGCACAGATACGCAGTATTTT. It codes for CASSYGQSTDTQYF.

This chain uses TRBV18 with TRBJ1-1; D uncertain. Per the germline V gene, CDR1 is KGHSH and CDR2 is LQKENI. Trimming stripped 6 bases from V and 7 bases from J, with 18 bases between. The CDR3 spans 14 residues. CDR3 in amino acids: CASSRSPDWIEAFF. The DNA for the CDR3 is TGTGCCAGCTCCCGAAGCCCGGACTGGATTGAAGCTTTCTTT.

The chain is built from TRBV5-1 and TRBJ1-1; 7 bases match TRBD1. CDR3 size: 15 residues. Germline V CDR1 and CDR2: SGHRS, YFSETQ. Trimming cost V 4 bases and J 3 bases; bases outside gene matches: 9. The CDR3 region is CASSAPTGRDTEAFF. As DNA, the CDR3 is TGCGCCAGCAGCGCACCGACAGGGCGGGACACTGAAGCTTTCTTT.

The chain uses TRBV28 and TRBJ2-1; perhaps TRBD2 as D (6 bases). V lost 6 bases to trimming and J lost 3 bases, with 15 bases between them. This CDR3 comprises 15 residues. The germline V gene has CDR1 MDHEN and CDR2 SYDVKM. The CDR3 coding sequence is TGTGCCAGCAGCCCCCCCGGGGGAAACTACAATGAGCAGTTCTTC. Translation: CASSPPGGNYNEQFF. The complete variable domain, with remaining parts taken from reference TRBV28 and TRBJ2-1, reads DVKVTQSSRYLVKRTGEKVFLECVQDMDHENMFWYRQDPGLGLRLIYFSYDVKMKEKGDIPEGYSVSREKKERFSLILESASTNQTSMYLCASSPPGGNYNEQFFGPGTRLTVL.

V is TRBV10-3 and J is TRBJ2-2, with TRBD2 matching 11 bases. V lost 6 bases to trimming and J lost 5 bases; unmatched junction nucleotides: 11. Looked up from germline, CDR1 is ENHRY and CDR2 is SYGVKD. The CDR3 covers 17 residues. The CDR3 protein is CAISRGSGRAGTGELFF. The CDR3 region has the DNA TGTGCCATCAGCCGGGGTAGCGGGAGGGCCGGGACCGGGGAGCTGTTTTTT.

The V call is TRBV4-1, the J call TRBJ2-1; 12 bases are a match to TRBD2. The J segment lost 12 bases and the V segment lost 4 bases, leaving 13 bases of the junction unmatched. Germline V gives CDR1 MGHRA, CDR2 YSYEKL. This CDR3 is 16 amino acids long. The CDR3 DNA reads as TGCGCCAGCAGCCCTGTGGGGCTAGCGGGGGGGAGCGCGCAGTTCTTC. Translated: CASSPVGLAGGSAQFF.

This chain joins TRBV29-1 and TRBJ2-3; D is ambiguous. Trimming left V 2 bases short and J 1 base short, with 4 bases between. This CDR3 spans 12 amino acids. Per germline, CDR1 SQVTM and CDR2 ANQGSEA. The chain's CDR3 is CSVEQGTDTQYF. The CDR3 bases are TGCAGCGTTGAACAGGGCACAGATACGCAGTATTTT.